This T cell receptor beta chain was documented in a study of blood T cells in healthy people across ages. General study findings and limits: The lack of PBMC sorting stopped any conclusive naive versus antigen-experienced comparison. While age rose, TCR beta diversity per million T cells dropped in a roughly linear way. The long-lived group displayed more naive CD4+ cells, plus higher diversity, than the aged donors did.

Through a sample-barcoded 5' primer and a J-beta primer mix, a second PCR was run for roughly 6 to 12 cycles. A template-switch adaptor containing 12 random nucleotides labeled each cDNA molecule. TCRdb fed the 5' RACE reads into MiXCR, producing one record per CDR3 protein. The sample lists about 1.4 million distinct CDR3 sequences; 55% to 75% were seen once. CDR1 is MNHEY, CDR2 SMNVEV, per germline (reference sequence). Trimming removed 6 bases from V and 5 bases from J, with 14 bases in between. The CDR3 contains 14 residues. About this clonotype: Its antigen remains unknown.

The genes are TRBV27 and TRBJ2-1; D perhaps matches TRBD2 (6 bases). This sequence originates from a man aged 18 to 35 in good health. The specimen sequenced was blood. The chain's CDR3 is CASRPGLPNNEQFF. CDR3 DNA sequence: TGTGCCAGCAGACCGGGACTCCCTAACAATGAGCAGTTCTTC.